This T cell receptor (beta chain) originates from a study of shared clonotypes between healthy human individuals (dated by TCRdb to 2019 to 2021). For the wider study: Three men and two women, aged 18 to 49 years, made up the cohort. Per donor, three plates each were used for CD4 naive and CD4 memory, two for CD8 naive, and one for CD8 memory. To increase sequencing depth and limit assay-specific biases, TCR repertoire library preparation and sequencing were carried out by different laboratories using diverse techniques. Each donor's leukapheresis produced roughly between about 0.85 and 10 billion PBMCs. The study deeply sequenced blood TCR repertoires of 5 or 6 healthy adults to estimate repertoire size and the extent of clonotype sharing between individuals. Overall results and qualifications from the work: Sharing across a few donors was observed for roughly 5% of naive CD4, 3% to 3.5% of naive CD8, over 2% of memory CD4, and about 0.39% of memory CD8 clonotypes. Naive subsets generally had larger estimated clonotype richness than memory subsets. Incomplete sequencing was indicated by rarefaction of sorted-subset datasets, despite the large sequencing depth. The small number of donors limited the genetic and exposure-history diversity represented. Pairwise subsampling led to the expectation that sequencing depth would affect the degree of clonotype sharing among donors. Clonotypes shared by all four sorted-subset donors showed higher generation probabilities than non-shared clonotypes. Sampling was restricted to blood, and TCR repertoires in tissues likely differ from the TCR repertoires found in blood.

As for this clone: Its antigen is unknown. Base quality data are lacking; no much larger clone is found one base away.

The donors were healthy, HIV-negative adults who had no recently reported acute infections or vaccinations. Every donor was a Caucasian adult living in Nashville, Tennessee, USA. CD4+ T cells were enriched through magnetic negative selection, after which naive cells were positively selected on CD45RA and the remaining negative fraction served as the memory subset. Blood was collected by leukapheresis, and PBMCs were isolated by Ficoll-Histopaque density gradient centrifugation and then cryopreserved in liquid nitrogen vapor phase. Analytical flow cytometry was used to check the purity and quantity of every magnetically sorted T cell population. Genomic DNA was isolated from each sorted fraction and quantified by UV absorbance on a Nanodrop 2000c. CDR3 length: 15 amino acids, cysteine to phenylalanine. CDR3 DNA is the only sequence kept; it has 45 bases, read in frame from the first base. The CDR1 and CDR2 encoded by the germline V gene are SGHTA and FQGNSA. V loses 3 bases, J loses 3 bases, and the germline ends lie 15 bases apart.

Using the deep immunoSEQ assay, TCR CDR3 regions were amplified from genomic DNA by multiplex PCR. Extracted genomic DNA from each cell subset was spread evenly across all wells of several immunoSEQ 96-well plates, with each plate serving as a replicate. For sorted subsets, each replicate PCR was loaded with roughly 190 ng genomic DNA, equivalent to 25,000 to 30,000 T cell genomes. Purified libraries were quantified with a Qubit 3.0 fluorometer, sized on a Bioanalyzer 2100, and re-quantified with the KAPA Library Quantification kit. Every immunoSEQ 96-well plate was sequenced on a separate single-read 150-cycle Illumina NextSeq 550 flow cell. The authors processed their data as follows. Because only junctional sequences without quality scores were contained in the immunoSEQ output, filtering matching that applied to full-length reads could not be performed. To assign V/J genes and CDR3, sequences were annotated using PyIR, a Python wrapper for IgBLAST v1.9, with IMGT germline references. Reads were filtered out if the reads had weak V/J assignments (E-value above 1e-6), no CDR3, stop codons, out-of-frame junctions, or ambiguous translated residues. V3J clonotypes were defined by identical inferred V gene, J gene, and CDR3 amino acid sequence. The percentage overlap between two repertoires was calculated by dividing the number of shared unique clonotypes by the size of the smaller repertoire. Repertoire richness was assessed with RTK rarefaction, the Chao1 estimator, and Recon v2.1 estimates of unobserved clonotypes. OLGA was used to compute generation probabilities for all TCRbeta clonotypes that the gDNA method yielded from a few donors. TCRdb took over this immuneACCESS table, retaining in-frame rearrangements with V and J assigned. Such tables are incomplete; in checked studies, under half of the missing clones stem from an unresolved V gene, and the remainder is unexplained. Clonal size and the V and J genes are those of that table, whereas D and trimming came from the DNA. The sample table lists approximately 700,000 clones, around 78% of them with a count of one. Of the sample, around 1.8% falls within the top ten clones.

The chain is made from TRBV7-2 and TRBJ2-7; TRBD1 is a weak D gene call, 7 bases matching. This sequence was found in a woman aged 30 to 39 in good health. The sequencing input was memory CD4+ T cells sorted from blood. The label giving this sample's cell subset or site can be read as: CD45RA-negative fraction. The base sequence is TGTGCCAGCAGCTTGCAGGGGGGCTCGTTCTACGAGCAGTACTTC. This gives the protein CASSLQGGSFYEQYF.